This entry is about one T cell receptor beta chain. This sample was taken from a study of blood T cell repertoires in COVID-19. The overall study: T cells, B-cell-depleted T cells, or PBMCs supplied cDNA or gDNA.

This CDR3 contains 17 residues. The V and J ends lost 3 bases and 4 bases, in that order; junction bases with no gene match: 13. Germline CDR1 SGHDN, CDR2 FVKESK. Per the authors' pipeline: Amplified reference gene primers provided the basis for estimating nucleated cell counts. Some clones are missing from TCRdb's copy, which holds only in-frame ones; the method was immunoSEQ multiplex PCR. The DNA was the basis for D and trimming; V, J and clone size are from that table. The sample carries 250,000 to 300,000 clones, approximately 91% recorded once. The sequenced sample was peripheral blood. This receptor was taken from a woman between 55 and 75 years old with acute or convalescent COVID-19. The V and J genes are TRBV14 and TRBJ2-7; 9 bases agree with TRBD1. CDR3 nucleotide sequence: TGTGCCAGCAGCCACACAGGGGGCGCGAGGCGGTTGTACGAGCAGTACTTC. Amino acid sequence: CASSHTGGARRLYEQYF.